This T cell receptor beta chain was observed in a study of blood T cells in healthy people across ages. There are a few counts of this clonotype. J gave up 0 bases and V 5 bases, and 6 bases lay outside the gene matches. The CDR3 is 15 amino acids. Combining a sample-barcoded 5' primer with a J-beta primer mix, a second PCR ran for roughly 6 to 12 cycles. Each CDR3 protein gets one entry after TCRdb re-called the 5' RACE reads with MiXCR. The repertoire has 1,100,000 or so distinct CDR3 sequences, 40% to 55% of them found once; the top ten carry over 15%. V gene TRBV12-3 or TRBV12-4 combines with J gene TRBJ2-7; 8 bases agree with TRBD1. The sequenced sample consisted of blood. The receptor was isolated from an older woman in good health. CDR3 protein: CASSGQGGLSYEQYF. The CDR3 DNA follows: TGTGCCAGCAGTGGACAGGGAGGCCTCTCCTACGAGCAGTACTTC.